This is a list of T cell receptor beta chains from one sample in a study of shared clonotypes between healthy human individuals. Profiling relied on immunoSEQ multiplex PCR, and the TCRdb table lists in-frame clones only, not all of them. The table records some 2,100,000 clones, more than 85% of them present only once. The sequencing sample was made of naive CD8+ T cells from PBMCs. These receptors were obtained from a man aged 18 to 29 in good health. Some clones in this sample may be carry-over from other donors' samples. CDR3s include the opening cysteine and the closing phenylalanine or tryptophan. The order of the fields is D gene, clone size, J gene, CDR3 length, V gene, CDR3 DNA, CDR3 protein. The D gene is left open where the match is weak. For some rows the clone size is stated as once, few or many, or as a class when expanded; others skip it.

. few TRBJ1-1 13 TRBV6-5 TGTGCCAGCAGGTCAGGGGCGGCTACTGAAGCTTTCTTT CASRSGAATEAFF
. . TRBJ1-2 14 TRBV6-4 TGTGCCAGCAGTGGGGAAGGGGAAGACTATGGCTACACCTTC CASSGEGEDYGYTF
. . TRBJ1-1 13 TRBV14 TGTGCCAGCAGACAATTAGGGTCCCCTGAAGCTTTCTTT CASRQLGSPEAFF
TRBD1 . TRBJ2-7 15 TRBV19 TGTGCCAGTAGTCCCCCGACAGGGCGATTCTACGAGCAGTACTTC CASSPPTGRFYEQYF
TRBD1 . TRBJ1-2 16 TRBV6-7 TGTGCCAGCAGTTACAGTCTTCGGGACAGCCGAGATGGCTACACCTTC CASSYSLRDSRDGYTF
. once TRBJ1-2 16 TRBV30 TGTGCCTGGGACCAAAGACCAAGGTGGTCTAACTATGGCTACACCTTC CAWDQRPRWSNYGYTF
TRBD1 . TRBJ1-1 14 TRBV9 TGTGCCAGCAGCACAACAGGGGGTTTCACTGAAGCTTTCTTT CASSTTGGFTEAFF
. . TRBJ1-3 14 TRBV14 TGTGCCAGCAGCCAATTACGATCTGGAAACACCATATATTTT CASSQLRSGNTIYF
TRBD2 . TRBJ2-7 14 TRBV5-6 TGTGCCAGCAGCTTGGATGGGGGGGCCTACGAGCAGTACTTC CASSLDGGAYEQYF
TRBD2 . TRBJ2-1 16 TRBV11-1 TGTGCCAGCAGCCTTAAAGGACTAGGGCCGGCGCATGAGCAGTTCTTC CASSLKGLGPAHEQFF
TRBD1 . TRBJ1-2 19 TRBV19 TGTGCCAGTAGTATATATCGTCCCCCGGGGGGACAGGGGCACTATGGCTACACCTTC CASSIYRPPGGQGHYGYTF
. . TRBJ1-5 14 TRBV6-1 TGTGCCAGCAGTGTTGTAGGCACCAATCAGCCCCAGCATTTT CASSVVGTNQPQHF
. . TRBJ1-5 15 TRBV6-1 TGTGCCAGCAGCACCGGGAGGGAACTCAATCAGCCCCAGCATTTT CASSTGRELNQPQHF
. . TRBJ1-2 14 TRBV9 TGTGCCAGCAGCGTGACGGACGGGGACTATGGCTACACCTTC CASSVTDGDYGYTF
. . TRBJ2-7 16 TRBV2 TGTGCCACCCTAATCGAGACCAGGGACAACTCCTACGAGCAGTACTTC CATLIETRDNSYEQYF
TRBD2 once TRBJ2-1 18 TRBV6-4 TGTGCCAGCAGTGAGGTCCCCTTGGGACTAGCGGTCTACAATGAGCAGTTCTTC CASSEVPLGLAVYNEQFF